This T cell receptor beta chain is from a study of shared clonotypes between healthy human individuals. The table came from immunoSEQ multiplex PCR; TCRdb's copy has only in-frame clones and leaves some out. Of about 2.3 million clones in the sample, 85% to 95% were seen once. The sequence was obtained from a man younger than 35 in good health. Some clones in this sample may be carry-over from other donors' samples. Specimen: naive CD4+ T cells from PBMCs. Stated subset: CD45RA+ positively selected.

CDR3 coding DNA: TGTGCCAGCAGCTTGCTCTCCGGAGGGGAGACCCAGTACTTC. It encodes CASSLLSGGETQYF. The chain has TRBV9 and TRBJ2-5; possible D gene TRBD2, 6 bases. Trimming pared 4 bases from V and 5 bases from J, leaving 15 bases between. The CDR3 is 14 amino acids. Germline-derived CDR1 and CDR2 are SGDLS and YYNGEE.